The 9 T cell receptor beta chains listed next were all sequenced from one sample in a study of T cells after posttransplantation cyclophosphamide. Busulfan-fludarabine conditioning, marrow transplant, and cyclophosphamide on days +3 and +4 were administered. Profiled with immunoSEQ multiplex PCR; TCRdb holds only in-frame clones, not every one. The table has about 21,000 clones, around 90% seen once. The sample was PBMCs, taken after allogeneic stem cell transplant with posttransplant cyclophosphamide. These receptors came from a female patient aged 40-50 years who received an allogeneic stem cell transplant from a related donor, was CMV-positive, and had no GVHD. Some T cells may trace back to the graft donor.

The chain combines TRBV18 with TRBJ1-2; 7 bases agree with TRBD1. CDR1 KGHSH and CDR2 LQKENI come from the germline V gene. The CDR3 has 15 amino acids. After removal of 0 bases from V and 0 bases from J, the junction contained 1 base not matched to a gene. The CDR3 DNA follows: TGTGCCAGCTCACCACCGGGACAGCCTAACTATGGCTACACCTTC. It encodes CASSPPGQPNYGYTF.

The CDR3 sequence is CASSSRTGWVTEAFF. CDR3 sequence (DNA): TGCGCCAGCAGCTCAAGGACAGGCTGGGTCACTGAAGCTTTCTTT. The J gene is TRBJ1-1, the V gene TRBV5-1, with 7 nucleotides matching TRBD1. The CDR3 covers 15 residues. CDR1 is SGHRS and CDR2 is YFSETQ in the germline V gene. The J segment lost 4 bases and the V segment lost 3 bases, leaving 9 bases of the junction unmatched.

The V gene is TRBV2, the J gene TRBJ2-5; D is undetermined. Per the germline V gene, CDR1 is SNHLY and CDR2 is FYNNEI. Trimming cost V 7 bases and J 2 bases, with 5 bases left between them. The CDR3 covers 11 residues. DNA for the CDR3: TGTGCCAGCACCTTTCAAGAGACCCAGTACTTC. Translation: CASTFQETQYF. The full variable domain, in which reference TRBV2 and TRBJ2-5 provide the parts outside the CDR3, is EPEVTQTPSHQVTQMGQEVILRCVPISNHLYFYWYRQILGQKVEFLVSFYNNEISEKSEIFDDQFSVERPDGSNFTLKIRSTKLEDSAMYFCASTFQETQYFGPGTRLLVL.

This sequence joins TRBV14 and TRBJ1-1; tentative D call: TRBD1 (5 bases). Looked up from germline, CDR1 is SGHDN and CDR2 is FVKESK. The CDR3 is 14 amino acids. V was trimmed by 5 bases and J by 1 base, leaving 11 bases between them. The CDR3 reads CASSLPDRNTEAFF. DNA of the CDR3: TGTGCCAGCAGCTTACCTGACAGGAACACTGAAGCTTTCTTT. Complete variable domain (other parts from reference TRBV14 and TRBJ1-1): EAGVTQFPSHSVIEKGQTVTLRCDPISGHDNLYWYRRVMGKEIKFLLHFVKESKQDESGMPNNRFLAERTGGTYSTLKVQPAELEDSGVYFCASSLPDRNTEAFFGQGTRLTVV.

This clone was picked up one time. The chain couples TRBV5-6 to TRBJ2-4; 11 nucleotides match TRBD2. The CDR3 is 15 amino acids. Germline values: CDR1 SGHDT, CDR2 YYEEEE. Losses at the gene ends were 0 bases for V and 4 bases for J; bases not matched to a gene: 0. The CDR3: CASSLGLAGKNIQYF. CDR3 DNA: TGTGCCAGCAGCTTGGGACTAGCGGGGAAAAACATTCAGTACTTC.

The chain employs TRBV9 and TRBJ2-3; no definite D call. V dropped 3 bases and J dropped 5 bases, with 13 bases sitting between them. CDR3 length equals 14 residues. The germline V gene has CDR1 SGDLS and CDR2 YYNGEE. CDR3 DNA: TGTGCCAGCAGCGCCCGACACGTTCAAGATACGCAGTATTTT. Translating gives CASSARHVQDTQYF.

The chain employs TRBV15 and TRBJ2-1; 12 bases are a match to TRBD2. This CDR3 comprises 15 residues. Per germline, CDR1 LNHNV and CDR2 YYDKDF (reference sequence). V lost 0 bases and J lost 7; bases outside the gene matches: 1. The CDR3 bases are TGTGCCACCAGCAGAGATCTAGCGGGGGGGAATGAGCAGTTCTTC. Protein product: CATSRDLAGGNEQFF.

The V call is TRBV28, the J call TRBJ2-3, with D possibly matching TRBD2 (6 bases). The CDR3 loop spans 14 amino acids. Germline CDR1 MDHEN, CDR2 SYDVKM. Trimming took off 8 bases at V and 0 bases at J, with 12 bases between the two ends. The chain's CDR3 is CASGAEGSTDTQYF. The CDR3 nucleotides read TGTGCCAGCGGGGCGGAGGGTAGCACAGATACGCAGTATTTT.

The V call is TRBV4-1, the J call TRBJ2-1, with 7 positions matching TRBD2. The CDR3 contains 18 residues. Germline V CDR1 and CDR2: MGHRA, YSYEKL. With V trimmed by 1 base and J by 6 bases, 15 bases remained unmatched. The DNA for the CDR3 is TGCGCCAGCAGCCAAGCGAATTTAGGGACTATCGGTGCCAATGAGCAGTTCTTC. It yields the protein CASSQANLGTIGANEQFF.